The 15 T cell receptor beta chains listed next were all sequenced from one sample in a study of Graves' ophthalmopathy and Graves' hyperthyroidism. Beta-chain TCR CDR3 regions were amplified from RNA transcripts. Amplification began with first-round RT-PCR using HTBI primers, then second-round multiplex PCR was performed. From the multiplex PCR reads, TCRdb called clonotypes with MiXCR, one entry per CDR3 protein. The data contain 300,000 to 500,000 distinct CDR3 sequences, over 15% of them singletons. Material for sequencing was peripheral blood. Receptors were obtained from a woman aged 18-29 years with stable Graves' hyperthyroidism.

This clonotype was seen repeatedly, ten times or more. The chain recombines TRBV7-8 with TRBJ1-1; D is unclear. The CDR3 is 15 amino acids. CDR1 SGHVS and CDR2 FQNEAQ come from the germline V gene. V lost 0 bases and J lost 1, with 9 bases in between. DNA for the CDR3: TGTGCCAGCAGCTTAGCGAATGGCGGGAACACTGAAGCTTTCTTT. This encodes CASSLANGGNTEAFF.

This clonotype was observed many times. V and J are TRBV12-3 or TRBV12-4 and TRBJ1-2; a weak D match, TRBD1 (5 bases). The ends were cut back, 7 bases at V and 5 bases at J, with 11 bases in the middle. This CDR3 has 12 amino acids. CDR3 nucleotide sequence: TGTGCCAGCACCTTTGGGGGGTATGGCTACACCTTC. It is translated as CASTFGGYGYTF.

The chain couples TRBV18 to TRBJ1-2, with 7 bases matching TRBD1. After removal of 3 bases from V and 3 bases from J, the junction contained 7 bases not matched to a gene. Germline V gene lookup returns CDR1 KGHSH and CDR2 LQKENI. This CDR3 is 15 amino acids long. CDR3 DNA: TGTGCCAGCTCACCGGACTTAACAGGGGACTATGGCTACACCTTC. Translating it yields CASSPDLTGDYGYTF.

This clonotype was recorded at least ten times. This chain connects TRBV19 to TRBJ2-2; D may match TRBD1 or TRBD2 (6 bases each). CDR3 length: 16 amino acids. V lost 3 bases, J lost 3 bases, and 14 bases lay in between. In germline, CDR1 is LNHDA, CDR2 SQIVND (reference sequence). CDR3 loop: CASSIGGGVYTGELFF. The CDR3 region has the DNA TGTGCCAGTAGTATCGGGGGCGGAGTGTACACCGGGGAGCTGTTTTTT. Full variable domain (missing parts from reference TRBV19 and TRBJ2-2): DGGITQSPKYLFRKEGQNVTLSCEQNLNHDAMYWYRQDPGQGLRLIYYSQIVNDFQKGDIAEGYSVSREKKESFPLTVTSAQKNPTAFYLCASSIGGGVYTGELFFGEGSRLTVL.

This clonotype was seen repeatedly, ten times or more. The rearrangement links TRBV6-5 to TRBJ2-4; D tentatively fits TRBD1 or TRBD2 (5 bases each). Germline CDR1 is MNHEY and CDR2 is SVGAGI. V lost 4 bases to trimming and J lost 0 bases, with 13 bases between them. The CDR3 loop spans 16 amino acids. CDR3 sequence reads: CASSSGQTLAKNIQYF. The CDR3 bases are TGTGCCAGCAGTTCGGGGCAGACCCTAGCCAAAAACATTCAGTACTTC.

There are many counts of this clonotype. V usage is TRBV11-2 and J usage is TRBJ2-6; D is possibly TRBD2 (5 bases). The ends were cut back, 0 bases at V and 2 bases at J, with 14 bases in the middle. The germline CDR1 and CDR2 sequences are SGHAT and FQNNGV. CDR3 length: 18 amino acids. The CDR3 nucleotides are TGTGCCAGCAGCTTAGAACCGAGCGGTCGGACTGGGGCCAACGTCCTGACTTTC. It specifies CASSLEPSGRTGANVLTF.

The chain combines TRBV12-5 with TRBJ1-1; D unclear. Germline CDR1 reads LGHNT; CDR2 reads FRNRAP. The length of the CDR3 is 13 residues. Trimming removed 3 bases from V and 4 bases from J, with 9 bases in between. The CDR3 nucleotides are TGTGCTAGTGGTTTCTGGGGAGGCACTGAAGCTTTCTTT. Translating gives CASGFWGGTEAFF.

There are many counts of this clonotype. CDR3 in amino acids: CATSRTGELFF. DNA for the CDR3: TGTGCCACCAGTCGAACCGGGGAGCTGTTTTTT. The genes are TRBV24-1 and TRBJ2-2; D is unresolved. V was cut by 6 bases and J by 5 bases, with 3 bases left in between. The CDR3 runs to 11 residues. CDR1 and CDR2 (germline): KGHDR, SFDVKD.

The chain couples TRBV28 to TRBJ2-5; D is uncertain. The CDR3 contains 13 residues. V lost 6 bases to trimming and J lost 4 bases, with 12 bases between them. Germline V gives CDR1 MDHEN, CDR2 SYDVKM. The DNA of the CDR3 is TGTGCCAGCAGCCTGCCGGACGTAGAGACCCAGTACTTC. It yields the protein CASSLPDVETQYF.

As regards this clonotype: Just one base apart from a much larger clone, this may be a read error. The chain links TRBV12-3 or TRBV12-4 to TRBJ1-5; 8 bases align to TRBD1. The length of the CDR3 is 16 residues. The CDR3 sequence is CSSSLAPQGARQPQHF. In nucleotides, the CDR3 is TGTTCCAGCAGTTTAGCGCCGCAGGGGGCAAGACAGCCCCAGCATTTT.

This clonotype came up many times. The chain is built from TRBV6-5 and TRBJ2-7; a possible D gene is TRBD2 (6 bases). Germline V gene sequence: CDR1 MNHEY, CDR2 SVGAGI. The V and J ends lost 3 bases and 1 base respectively, with 16 bases between them. The CDR3 has 16 amino acids. CDR3 in amino acids: CASSYHIAVQSYEQYF. Here the CDR3 DNA reads TGTGCCAGCAGTTATCATATAGCGGTGCAATCCTACGAGCAGTACTTC.

There are many counts of this clonotype. This chain joins TRBV20-1 and TRBJ1-2, with 8 bases aligning to TRBD1. CDR3 length: 13 amino acids. The germline gives CDR1 DFQATT, CDR2 SNEGSKA (reference sequence). Germline trimming cut 7 bases from V and 3 bases from J; bases unmatched to any gene: 7. CDR3 coding DNA: TGCAGTGGTGGACAGGGCTTCGACTATGGCTACACCTTC. This codes for CSGGQGFDYGYTF.

This clonotype was seen many times. The gene calls are TRBV12-3 or TRBV12-4 and TRBJ2-2, with 7 bases fitting TRBD1. V dropped 7 bases and J dropped 8; count of bases not matched to a gene: 7. This CDR3 is built from 13 residues. In DNA, the CDR3 is TGTGCCAGCACCCATTGGGGACAGGGGGAGCTGTTTTTT. Protein: CASTHWGQGELFF.

At least ten counts were recorded for this clonotype. This chain joins TRBV4-3 and TRBJ1-2, with TRBD1 matching 7 bases. The V and J ends lost 8 bases and 6 bases, in that order; junction bases with no gene match: 6. CDR1 is LGHNA, CDR2 YSLEER, per germline. The CDR3 is 12 amino acids. The CDR3 sequence: CASSIRGDGYTF. The CDR3 DNA sequence: TGCGCCAGCTCGATCAGGGGGGATGGCTACACCTTC.

This clonotype showed up just a few times. V gene TRBV12-3 or TRBV12-4 combines with J gene TRBJ1-1; D unclear. This CDR3 has 10 amino acids. Trimming stripped 3 bases from V and 8 bases from J, with 4 bases between. CDR3 sequence (DNA): TGTGCCAGCAGTTTGAGAGAAGCTTTCTTT. It encodes CASSLREAFF.